Each of the 29 T cell receptor beta chains below was sequenced from the same sample in a study of blood T cell repertoires in COVID-19. The method was immunoSEQ multiplex PCR; TCRdb's version includes in-frame clones alone and lacks a portion of them. The sample contains about 320,000 clones, about nine tenths of which appear only once. Sequencing used PBMCs or T cells enriched from blood (not recorded which). Source of these receptors: a woman aged 18 to 35 who had recovered from COVID-19.

The chain carries TRBV21-1 and TRBJ2-7; the table assigns TRBD1, which was not confirmed against the DNA. TRBV21-1 is described as a pseudogene. This CDR3 contains 17 residues. CDR3 loop: CASSPGGTGGDPYEQYF. CDR3 DNA sequence: TGTGCCAGCAGCCCGGGGGGGACAGGGGGCGACCCCTACGAGCAGTACTTC.

CDR3 DNA: TGTGCCAGCAGTTGGGACAGAGGGCAGCCCCAGCATTTT. It translates to CASSWDRGQPQHF. The rearrangement uses TRBV28 and TRBJ1-5; 7 bases fit TRBD1. Germline CDR1 reads MDHEN; CDR2 reads SYDVKM. V lost 4 bases to trimming and J lost 7 bases; unmatched junction nucleotides: 4. There are 13 residues in the CDR3.

This clone was observed once. The genes are TRBV9 and TRBJ1-2; 9 bases line up with TRBD1. The CDR3 has 16 residues. Germline V gene sequence: CDR1 SGDLS, CDR2 YYNGEE. J was trimmed by 4 bases and V by 2 bases; bases with no gene match: 9. The CDR3 loop is CASSVKGTGFGYGYTF. As DNA, the CDR3 is TGTGCCAGCAGCGTTAAGGGGACAGGGTTTGGCTATGGCTACACCTTC.

The CDR3 DNA follows: TGTGCCATCAGTGAGTCGTCTATCGGGACAAAAGCTGAAAAACTGTTTTTT. Translating gives CAISESSIGTKAEKLFF. The chain uses TRBV10-3 and TRBJ1-4; possible D gene TRBD1, 6 bases. Germline assignment: CDR1 ENHRY and CDR2 SYGVKD. There are 17 residues in the CDR3. The V end was cut by 0 bases, the J end by 7 bases, with 18 bases between.

This chain uses TRBV5-6 with TRBJ2-2, with a tentative D call TRBD2 (6 bases). From germline, CDR1 is SGHDT and CDR2 YYEEEE. V shed 2 bases and J shed 4 bases, with 12 bases lying between them. The CDR3 loop spans 15 amino acids. In nucleotides, the CDR3 is TGTGCCAGCAGCTTTTGGGGGGTTTCCACCGGGGAGCTGTTTTTT. This gives the protein CASSFWGVSTGELFF.

This clone was observed a single time. The rearrangement joins TRBV7-2 to TRBJ2-3, with 9 bases matching TRBD2. Germline CDR1 reads SGHTA; CDR2 reads FQGNSA. The CDR3 consists of 15 residues. J lost 4 bases, V lost 1 base, and 3 bases had no gene match. CDR3 in amino acids: CASSLGGGAPDTQYF. CDR3 nucleotides: TGTGCCAGCAGCTTAGGCGGGGGGGCCCCAGATACGCAGTATTTT.

As concerns this clone: A read error is possible here, since a much larger clone lies one base away. The chain combines TRBV5-4 with TRBJ2-5; 10 nucleotides line up with TRBD2. Germline CDR1 is SGHNT and CDR2 is YYREEE (reference sequence). This CDR3 contains 14 residues. J was trimmed by 3 bases and V by 2 bases; bases with no gene match: 1. The CDR3 DNA is TGTGCCAGCAGCTTCGGACTAGCGGAAGAGACCCAGTACTTC. Protein sequence: CASSFGLAEETQYF.

V gene TRBV7-8 combines with J gene TRBJ2-1; 14 bases agree with TRBD2. CDR1 SGHVS and CDR2 FQNEAQ come from the germline V gene. V was clipped by 4 bases and J by 3 bases; unmatched bases: 8. The CDR3 spans 18 residues. Here the CDR3 reads CASSSPVTSGRGYNEQFF. Here the CDR3 DNA reads TGTGCCAGCAGCTCCCCAGTGACTAGCGGGAGGGGCTACAATGAGCAGTTCTTC.

The CDR3 coding sequence is TGTGCCAGCAGCCTGGACAGGGGGCTAGGAGGCTACACCTTC. It yields the protein CASSLDRGLGGYTF. The chain is built from TRBV7-2 and TRBJ1-2; TRBD1 matches at 11 bases. In germline, CDR1 is SGHTA, CDR2 FQGNSA. This CDR3 has 14 residues. Trimming removed 5 bases from V and 8 bases from J; junction bases left unmatched: 7.

This sequence joins TRBV7-2 and TRBJ1-2, with D possibly being TRBD1 (6 bases). The CDR3 spans 15 residues. Trimming took 10 bases from V and 5 from J, leaving 23 bases between them. Germline lookup yields CDR1 SGHTA and CDR2 FQGNSA. The DNA of the CDR3 is TGTGCCACCCAACCTACCTCAGGGGCAGGGTATGGCTACACCTTC. It encodes CATQPTSGAGYGYTF.

This sequence joins TRBV28 and TRBJ1-4; D is unclear. The CDR3 extends over 14 amino acids. The germline V gene encodes CDR1 MDHEN and CDR2 SYDVKM. V shed 5 bases and J shed 7 bases, with 14 bases lying between them. The DNA for the CDR3 is TGTGCCAGCAGTACGGCAGGTGCAAGTGAAAAACTGTTTTTT. Protein product: CASSTAGASEKLFF. Together with reference TRBV28 and TRBJ1-4, the CDR3 gives the full variable domain: DVKVTQSSRYLVKRTGEKVFLECVQDMDHENMFWYRQDPGLGLRLIYFSYDVKMKEKGDIPEGYSVSREKKERFSLILESASTNQTSMYLCASSTAGASEKLFFGSGTQLSVL.

The chain joins TRBV4-1 to TRBJ1-1, with TRBD1 matching over 10 bases. The J segment lost 7 bases and the V segment lost 1 base, leaving 6 bases of the junction unmatched. CDR1 is MGHRA and CDR2 is YSYEKL in the germline V gene. The CDR3 has 15 amino acids. The CDR3 nucleotides are TGCGCCAGCAGCCAAGCCGGGACAGGGGTGGGTGAAGCTTTCTTT. The encoded protein is CASSQAGTGVGEAFF.

The J gene is TRBJ1-1, the V gene TRBV7-9, with no clear D. Trimming removed 5 bases from V and 1 base from J, with 11 bases in between. The germline V gene encodes CDR1 SEHNR and CDR2 FQNEAQ (reference sequence). The CDR3 is 14 amino acids. CDR3 region: CASSPAVRNTEAFF. The CDR3 bases are TGTGCCAGCAGCCCCGCGGTGCGGAACACTGAAGCTTTCTTT.

The V and J genes are TRBV5-1 and TRBJ2-1, with 8 bases fitting TRBD2. V was pared by 1 base and J by 8 bases, with 8 bases of the junction left unmatched. This CDR3 is 15 amino acids long. Germline assignment: CDR1 SGHRS and CDR2 YFSETQ. CDR3 coding DNA: TGCGCCAGCAGCTTGTCAGCGGGAGAGGACTATGAGCAGTTCTTC. It codes for CASSLSAGEDYEQFF.

In DNA form, the CDR3 reads TGTGCCAGCAGCTTGACCCCAGGGATAATATCACCCCTCCACTTT. As protein: CASSLTPGIISPLHF. The chain recombines TRBV5-4 with TRBJ1-6; a weak D match, TRBD1 (5 bases). Trimming took off 1 base at V and 10 bases at J, with 15 bases between the two ends. There are 15 residues in the CDR3. Germline loops: CDR1 SGHNT, CDR2 YYREEE (reference sequence).

This clone was counted a single time. The rearrangement links TRBV4-3 to TRBJ1-6, with D possibly being TRBD1 (5 bases). The CDR3 sequence is 15 residues long. V lost 2 bases and J 7 bases, leaving 12 bases between the germline ends. Germline CDR1 LGHNA, CDR2 YSLEER. The CDR3 sequence is CASSQFGGGNSPLHF. The CDR3 nucleotides are TGCGCCAGCAGCCAATTCGGGGGAGGGAATTCACCCCTCCACTTT.

This rearrangement joins TRBV5-4 to TRBJ1-1; 7 nucleotides match TRBD1. The CDR3 is made up of 15 amino acids. CDR1 is SGHNT, CDR2 YYREEE, per germline (reference sequence). Trimming took 3 bases from V and 1 from J; bases not matched to a gene: 6. CDR3 amino acids: CASSSHRTGNTEAFF. The CDR3 coding sequence is TGTGCCAGCAGCTCACACCGGACAGGGAACACTGAAGCTTTCTTT.

This sequence joins TRBV4-3 and TRBJ1-4, with D unresolved. The germline V gene encodes CDR1 LGHNA and CDR2 YSLEER. There are 13 residues in the CDR3. Trimming stripped 2 bases from V and 8 bases from J, with 9 bases between. CDR3 protein: CASSQSGEEKLFF. DNA for the CDR3: TGCGCCAGCAGCCAATCTGGGGAGGAAAAACTGTTTTTT.

The V call is TRBV12-5, the J call TRBJ1-1; weak D call: TRBD1 (5 bases). V was cut by 3 bases and J by 1 base, with 6 bases left in between. CDR3 length equals 13 residues. Germline-derived CDR1 and CDR2 are LGHNT and FRNRAP. CDR3 nucleotide sequence: TGTGCTAGTGGTTTCCAGGGGAACACTGAAGCTTTCTTT. Protein sequence: CASGFQGNTEAFF.

V usage is TRBV7-2 and J usage is TRBJ1-2, with TRBD1 as a possible D gene (6 bases). The V gene lost 4 bases and the J gene lost 3 bases, with 18 bases spanning the gap. CDR3 length: 16 amino acids. CDR1 is SGHTA and CDR2 is FQGNSA in the germline V gene. The CDR3 loop reads CASSSNGGGADYGYTF. CDR3 bases: TGTGCCAGCAGCTCAAACGGGGGGGGCGCGGACTATGGCTACACCTTC.

The rearrangement links TRBV7-3 to TRBJ1-2; 10 bases are a match to TRBD1. Germline lookup yields CDR1 SGHTA and CDR2 FQGTGA. The CDR3 sequence is 15 residues long. V shed 5 bases and J 6 bases; nucleotides not matched to a gene: 9. The CDR3 sequence is CASSPQDRGDHGYTF. The CDR3 bases are TGTGCCAGCAGCCCCCAGGACAGGGGGGACCATGGCTACACCTTC. Together with reference TRBV7-3 and TRBJ1-2, the CDR3 gives the full variable domain: GAGVSQTPSNKVTEKGKYVELRCDPISGHTALYWYRQSLGQGPEFLIYFQGTGAADDSGLPNDRFFAVRPEGSVSTLKIQRTERGDSAVYLCASSPQDRGDHGYTFGSGTRLTVV.

The rearrangement uses TRBV3-1 (or the pseudogene TRBV3-2) and TRBJ2-5, with TRBD1 as a possible D gene (5 bases). Germline V lookup: CDR1 LGHDT, CDR2 YNNKEL (reference sequence). This CDR3 is 16 amino acids long. The V and J ends lost 0 bases and 1 base respectively, with 12 bases between them. The CDR3 is CASSQDWKGAQETQYF. The CDR3 nucleotides are TGTGCCAGCAGCCAAGATTGGAAAGGGGCCCAAGAGACCCAGTACTTC.

Here the CDR3 reads CASSLIQGHQPQHF. DNA of the CDR3: TGTGCCAGCAGCTTAATCCAGGGTCATCAGCCCCAGCATTTT. V usage is TRBV7-2 and J usage is TRBJ1-5, with a possible D match to TRBD1 (5 bases). Germline CDR1 and CDR2: SGHTA and FQGNSA. The V end lost 2 bases, the J end lost 5 bases, and 10 bases lay between the germline ends. CDR3 length: 14 amino acids.

CDR3 sequence: CASSLGHVRGEETEAFF. In nucleotides, the CDR3 is TGTGCCAGCAGCCTTGGCCATGTCAGGGGCGAGGAGACTGAAGCTTTCTTT. V and J are TRBV7-8 and TRBJ1-1, with D possibly TRBD1 on 6 matching bases. V lost 5 bases, J lost 5 bases, and 24 bases lay in between. Germline CDR1 is SGHVS and CDR2 is FQNEAQ. The CDR3 length is 17 residues.

The CDR3 is CASSFPPRLVGIHTDTQYF. The CDR3 region has the DNA TGTGCCAGCAGCTTCCCCCCCCGACTAGTTGGCATACACACAGATACGCAGTATTTT. The rearrangement links TRBV7-9 to TRBJ2-3, with TRBD2 as a possible D gene (6 bases). Trimming took 3 bases from V and 2 from J, leaving 24 bases between them. The CDR3 contains 19 residues. Germline values: CDR1 SEHNR, CDR2 FQNEAQ (reference sequence).

This chain links TRBV20-1 with TRBJ2-5, with D possibly matching TRBD1 (6 bases). This CDR3 region has 14 residues. Germline CDR1 and CDR2: DFQATT and SNEGSKA (reference sequence). Trimming removed 3 bases from V and 1 base from J, with 12 bases in between. The CDR3 sequence: CSASAPTGQETQYF. The CDR3 region has the DNA TGCAGTGCTAGTGCCCCGACAGGCCAAGAGACCCAGTACTTC.

V is TRBV10-3 and J is TRBJ1-4; no clear D gene. This CDR3 comprises 10 residues. Germline CDR1 and CDR2: ENHRY and SYGVKD. The V end was cut by 6 bases, the J end by 15 bases, with 11 bases between. CDR3 sequence (DNA): TGTGCCATCAGGTATCAGAAAATGTTTTTT. Translated, it gives CAIRYQKMFF.

This sequence joins TRBV24-1 and TRBJ2-6; TRBD2 aligns across 10 bases. Per germline, CDR1 KGHDR and CDR2 SFDVKD. The V and J ends lost 2 bases and 0 bases, in that order; junction bases with no gene match: 9. This CDR3 has 20 residues. The CDR3 DNA sequence: TGTGCCACCAGTGATTCCGAACTAGCGGGACTCGGCTCTGGGGCCAACGTCCTGACTTTC. Amino acid sequence: CATSDSELAGLGSGANVLTF.

The V and J genes are TRBV28 and TRBJ2-3; 7 nucleotides line up with TRBD1. CDR3 length: 14 amino acids. Germline trimming cut 5 bases from V and 1 base from J; bases unmatched to any gene: 3. Looked up from germline, CDR1 is MDHEN and CDR2 is SYDVKM. The CDR3 loop is CASSLDRGTDTQYF. Here the CDR3 DNA reads TGTGCCAGCAGTCTAGACAGGGGCACAGATACGCAGTATTTT.